This T cell receptor beta chain was sequenced during a study of cytotoxic CD8 clonotypes in ibrutinib-treated CLL. On the study more broadly: Researchers reported approximately twelve relapsed/refractory and fewer than 16 treatment-naive patients, some 18 of them IGHV unmutated.

The CDR3 is 16 amino acids. CDR1 MNHNS and CDR2 SASEGT come from the germline V gene. Losses at the gene ends were 3 bases for V and 5 bases for J; bases not matched to a gene: 7. A remark on this clone: Its antigen remains unknown.

Clones were read by immunoSEQ multiplex PCR, and TCRdb kept only the in-frame ones, dropping some. The table has under 300,000 clones, around 76% seen once; the top ten hold about 5.3%. The study, taken as a whole, reports: With treatment, public clonotypes, which were uncommon, either contracted or remained stable. Patients had baseline clonality above age-matched healthy donors, and this clonality moved with circulating CD8+ T-cell counts.

This chain connects TRBV6-1 to TRBJ1-5, with 10 bases matching TRBD1. The sample was PBMCs, taken at disease progression, from a patient treated with ibrutinib. This TCR was recovered from a human donor with chronic lymphocytic leukemia. CDR3 amino acids: CASSDVPGQGYQPQHF. In nucleotides, the CDR3 is TGTGCCAGCAGTGACGTACCGGGACAGGGGTATCAGCCCCAGCATTTT.